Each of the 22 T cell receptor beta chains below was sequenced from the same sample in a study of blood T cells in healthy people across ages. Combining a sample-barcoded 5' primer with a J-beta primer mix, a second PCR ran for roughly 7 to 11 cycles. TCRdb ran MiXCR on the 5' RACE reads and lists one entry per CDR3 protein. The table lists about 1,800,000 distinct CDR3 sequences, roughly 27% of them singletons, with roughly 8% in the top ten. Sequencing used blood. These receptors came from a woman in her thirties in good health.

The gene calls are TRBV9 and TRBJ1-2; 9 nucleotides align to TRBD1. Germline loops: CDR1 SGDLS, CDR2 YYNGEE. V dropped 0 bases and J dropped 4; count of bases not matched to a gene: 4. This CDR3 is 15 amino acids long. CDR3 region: CASSVVGTGTYGYTF. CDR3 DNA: TGTGCCAGCAGCGTAGTGGGGACAGGGACCTATGGCTACACCTTC.

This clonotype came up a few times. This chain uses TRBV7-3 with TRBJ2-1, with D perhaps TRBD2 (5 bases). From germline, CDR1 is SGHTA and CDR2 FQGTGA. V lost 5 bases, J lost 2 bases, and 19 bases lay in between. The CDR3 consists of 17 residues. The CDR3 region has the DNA TGTGCCAGCAGCCGCTGGTCTAGCAACCCCCCCTACAATGAGCAGTTCTTC. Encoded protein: CASSRWSSNPPYNEQFF.

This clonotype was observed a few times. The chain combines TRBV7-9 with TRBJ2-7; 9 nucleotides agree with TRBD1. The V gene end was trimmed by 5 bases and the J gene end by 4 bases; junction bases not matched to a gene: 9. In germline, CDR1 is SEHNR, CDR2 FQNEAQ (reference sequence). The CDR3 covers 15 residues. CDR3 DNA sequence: TGTGCCAGCAGCCTATGGGGACAGGGAAGATACGAGCAGTACTTC. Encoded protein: CASSLWGQGRYEQYF. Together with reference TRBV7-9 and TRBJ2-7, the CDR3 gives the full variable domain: DTGVSQNPRHKITKRGQNVTFRCDPISEHNRLYWYRQTLGQGPEFLTYFQNEAQLEKSRLLSDRFSAERPKGSFSTLEIQRTEQGDSAMYLCASSLWGQGRYEQYFGPGTRLTVT.

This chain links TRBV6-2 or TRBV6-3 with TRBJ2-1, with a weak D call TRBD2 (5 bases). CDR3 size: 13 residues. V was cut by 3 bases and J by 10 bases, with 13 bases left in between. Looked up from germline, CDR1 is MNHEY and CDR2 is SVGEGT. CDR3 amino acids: CASSYTREGEQFF. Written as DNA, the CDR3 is TGTGCCAGCAGTTATACCCGGGAAGGGGAGCAGTTCTTC.

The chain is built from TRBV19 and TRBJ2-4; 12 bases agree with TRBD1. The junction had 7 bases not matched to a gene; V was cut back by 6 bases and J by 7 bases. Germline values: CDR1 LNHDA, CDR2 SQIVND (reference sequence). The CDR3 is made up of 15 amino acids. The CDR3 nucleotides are TGTGCCAGTAGCCCCCTAGGGACAGGGGGCAACATTCAGTACTTC. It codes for CASSPLGTGGNIQYF.

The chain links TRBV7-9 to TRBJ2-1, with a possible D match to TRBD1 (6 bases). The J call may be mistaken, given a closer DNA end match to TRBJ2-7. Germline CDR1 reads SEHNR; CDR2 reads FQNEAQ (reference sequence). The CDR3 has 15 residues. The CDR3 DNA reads TGTGCCAGCAGCCCCCAGGGGAGCTCCTACAATGAGCAGTACTTC. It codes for CASSPQGSSYNEQYF.

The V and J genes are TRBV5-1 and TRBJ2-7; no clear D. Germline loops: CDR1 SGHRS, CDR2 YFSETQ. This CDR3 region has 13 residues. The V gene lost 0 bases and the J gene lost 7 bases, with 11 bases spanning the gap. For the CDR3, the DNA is TGCGCCAGCAGCTTGGCCCCCAGTTGGGAGCAGTACTTC. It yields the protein CASSLAPSWEQYF.

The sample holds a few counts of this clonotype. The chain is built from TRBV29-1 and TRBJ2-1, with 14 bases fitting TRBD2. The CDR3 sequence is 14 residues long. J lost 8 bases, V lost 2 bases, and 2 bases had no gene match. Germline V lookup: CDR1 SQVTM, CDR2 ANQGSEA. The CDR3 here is CSVERTSGGYEQFF. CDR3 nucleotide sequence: TGCAGCGTTGAAAGGACTAGCGGGGGGTATGAGCAGTTCTTC.

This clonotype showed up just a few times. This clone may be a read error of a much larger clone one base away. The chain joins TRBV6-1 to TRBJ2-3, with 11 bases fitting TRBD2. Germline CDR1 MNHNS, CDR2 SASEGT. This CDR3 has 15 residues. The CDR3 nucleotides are TGTGCCCGCAGTGACCTAGCGGGGGGACAATCTACGCAGTATTTT. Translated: CARSDLAGGQSTQYF.

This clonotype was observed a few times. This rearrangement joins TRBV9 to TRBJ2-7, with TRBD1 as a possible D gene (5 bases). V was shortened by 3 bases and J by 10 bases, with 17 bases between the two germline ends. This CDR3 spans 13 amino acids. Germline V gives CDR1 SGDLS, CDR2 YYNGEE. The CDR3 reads CASSGLGKGEQYF. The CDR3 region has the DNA TGTGCCAGCAGCGGCTTAGGAAAAGGGGAACAGTACTTC.

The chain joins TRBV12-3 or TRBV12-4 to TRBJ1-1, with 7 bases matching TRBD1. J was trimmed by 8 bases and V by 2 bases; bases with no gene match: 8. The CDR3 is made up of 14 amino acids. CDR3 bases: TGTGCCAGCAGTTTAAGAGGGACAGAGCAAGAAGCTTTCTTT. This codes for CASSLRGTEQEAFF.

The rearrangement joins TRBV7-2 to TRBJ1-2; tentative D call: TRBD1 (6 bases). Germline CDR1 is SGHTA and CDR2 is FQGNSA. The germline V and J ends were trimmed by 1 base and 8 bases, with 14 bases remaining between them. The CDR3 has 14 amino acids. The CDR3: CASSLVGGGQGYTF. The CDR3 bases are TGTGCCAGCAGCTTAGTAGGGGGAGGGCAAGGCTACACCTTC. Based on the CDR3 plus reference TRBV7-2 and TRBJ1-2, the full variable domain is GAGVSQSPSNKVTEKGKDVELRCDPISGHTALYWYRQSLGQGLEFLIYFQGNSAPDKSGLPSDRFSAERTGGSVSTLTIQRTQQEDSAVYLCASSLVGGGQGYTFGSGTRLTVV.

CDR3 region: CASSRQTSLNTEAFF. CDR3 DNA sequence: TGCGCCAGCAGCCGCCAGACGAGCTTGAACACTGAAGCTTTCTTT. V gene TRBV5-1 combines with J gene TRBJ1-1; D uncertain. Trimming removed 4 bases from V and 0 bases from J, with 13 bases in between. The CDR3 has 15 amino acids. Germline lookup yields CDR1 SGHRS and CDR2 YFSETQ. The variable domain in full, with the rest retrieved from reference TRBV5-1 and TRBJ1-1, is KAGVTQTPRYLIKTRGQQVTLSCSPISGHRSVSWYQQTPGQGLQFLFEYFSETQRNKGNFPGRFSGRQFSNSRSEMNVSTLELGDSALYLCASSRQTSLNTEAFFGQGTRLTVV.

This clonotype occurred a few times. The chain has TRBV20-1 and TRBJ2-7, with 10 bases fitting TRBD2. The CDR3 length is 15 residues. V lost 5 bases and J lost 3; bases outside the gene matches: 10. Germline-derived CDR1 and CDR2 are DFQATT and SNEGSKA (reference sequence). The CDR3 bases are TGCAGTGCTCTTGCCCGGACTAGCGGACGCTACGAGCAGTACTTC. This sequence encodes CSALARTSGRYEQYF.

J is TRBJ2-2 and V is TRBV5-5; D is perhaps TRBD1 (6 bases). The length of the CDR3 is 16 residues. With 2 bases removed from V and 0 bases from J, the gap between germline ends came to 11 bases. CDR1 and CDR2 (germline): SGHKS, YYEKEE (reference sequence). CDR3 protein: CASSFRGVANTGELFF. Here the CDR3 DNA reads TGTGCCAGCAGCTTCAGGGGCGTCGCGAACACCGGGGAGCTGTTTTTT.

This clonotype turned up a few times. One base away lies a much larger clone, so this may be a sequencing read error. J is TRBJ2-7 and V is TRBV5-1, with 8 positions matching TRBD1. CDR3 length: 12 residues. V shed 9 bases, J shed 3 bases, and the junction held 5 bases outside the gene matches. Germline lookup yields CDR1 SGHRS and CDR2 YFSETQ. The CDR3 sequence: CANRGDDYEQYF. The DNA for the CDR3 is TGCGCCAACAGGGGGGACGACTACGAGCAGTACTTC.

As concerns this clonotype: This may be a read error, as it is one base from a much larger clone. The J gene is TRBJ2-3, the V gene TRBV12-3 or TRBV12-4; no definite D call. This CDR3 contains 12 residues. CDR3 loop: CASHDSTDAQYF. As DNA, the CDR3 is TGTGCCAGCCACGATAGCACAGATGCGCAGTATTTT.

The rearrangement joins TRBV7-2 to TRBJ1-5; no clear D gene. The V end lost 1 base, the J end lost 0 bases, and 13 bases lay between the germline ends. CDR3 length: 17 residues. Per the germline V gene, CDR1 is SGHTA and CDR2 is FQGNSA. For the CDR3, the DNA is TGTGCCAGCAGCTTAGACCCCCGGCGAAATAGCAATCAGCCCCAGCATTTT. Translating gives CASSLDPRRNSNQPQHF.

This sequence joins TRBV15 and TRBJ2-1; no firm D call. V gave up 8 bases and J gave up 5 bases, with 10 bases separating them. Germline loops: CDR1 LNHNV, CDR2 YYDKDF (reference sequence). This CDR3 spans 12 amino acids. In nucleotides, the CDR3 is TGTGCCACCCTCAAGGAAGACAATGAGCAGTTCTTC. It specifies CATLKEDNEQFF.

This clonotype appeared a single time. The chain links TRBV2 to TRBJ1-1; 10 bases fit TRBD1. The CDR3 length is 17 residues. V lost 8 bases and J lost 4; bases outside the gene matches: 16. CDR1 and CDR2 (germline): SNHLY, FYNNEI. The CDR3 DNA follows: TGTGCCAGCGTAGAGGGGCCCGACAGGGGGCAGAGCACTGAAGCTTTCTTT. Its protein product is CASVEGPDRGQSTEAFF.

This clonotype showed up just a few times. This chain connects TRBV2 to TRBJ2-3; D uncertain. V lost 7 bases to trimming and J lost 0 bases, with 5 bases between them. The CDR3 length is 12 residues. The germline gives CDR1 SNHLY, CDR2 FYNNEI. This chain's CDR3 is CASKQSTDTQYF. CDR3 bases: TGTGCCAGCAAACAGAGCACAGATACGCAGTATTTT.

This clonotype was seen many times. DNA for the CDR3: TGCAGCGTCCCGGACAACCATGGCTACACCTTC. Its translation: CSVPDNHGYTF. The chain is built from TRBV29-1 and TRBJ1-2; D might be TRBD1 (5 bases). CDR3 length: 11 amino acids. The germline V gene encodes CDR1 SQVTM and CDR2 ANQGSEA. V was pared by 6 bases and J by 6 bases, with 11 bases between.